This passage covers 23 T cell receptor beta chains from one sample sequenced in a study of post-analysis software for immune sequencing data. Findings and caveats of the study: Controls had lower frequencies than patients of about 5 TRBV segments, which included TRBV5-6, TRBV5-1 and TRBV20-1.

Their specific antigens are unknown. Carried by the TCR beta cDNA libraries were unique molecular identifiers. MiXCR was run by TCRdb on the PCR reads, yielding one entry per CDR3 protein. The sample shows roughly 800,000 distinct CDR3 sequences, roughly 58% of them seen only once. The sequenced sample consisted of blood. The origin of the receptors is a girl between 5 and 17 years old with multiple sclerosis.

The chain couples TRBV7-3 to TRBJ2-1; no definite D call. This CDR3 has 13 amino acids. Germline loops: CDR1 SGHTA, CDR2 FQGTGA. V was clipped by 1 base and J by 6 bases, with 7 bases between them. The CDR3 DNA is TGTGCCAGCAGCTTAAGCGCGGTCAATGAGCAGTTCTTC. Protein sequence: CASSLSAVNEQFF.

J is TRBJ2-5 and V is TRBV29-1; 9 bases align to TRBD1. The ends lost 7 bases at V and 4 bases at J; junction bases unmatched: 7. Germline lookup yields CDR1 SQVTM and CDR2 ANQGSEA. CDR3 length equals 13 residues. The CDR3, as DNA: TGCAGCGCAAAGGACAGGGGAAGAGAGACCCAGTACTTC. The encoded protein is CSAKDRGRETQYF. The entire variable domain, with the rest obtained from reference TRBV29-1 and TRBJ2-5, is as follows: SAVISQKPSRDICQRGTSLTIQCQVDSQVTMMFWYRQQPGQSLTLIATANQGSEATYESGFVIDKFPISRPNLTFSTLTVSNMSPEDSSIYLCSAKDRGRETQYFGPGTRLLVL.

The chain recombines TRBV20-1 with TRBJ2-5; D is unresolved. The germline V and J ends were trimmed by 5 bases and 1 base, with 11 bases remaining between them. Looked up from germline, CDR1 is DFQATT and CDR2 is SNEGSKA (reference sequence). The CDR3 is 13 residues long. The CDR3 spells CSAHSGLQETQYF. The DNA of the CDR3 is TGCAGTGCTCACAGTGGGCTCCAAGAGACCCAGTACTTC.

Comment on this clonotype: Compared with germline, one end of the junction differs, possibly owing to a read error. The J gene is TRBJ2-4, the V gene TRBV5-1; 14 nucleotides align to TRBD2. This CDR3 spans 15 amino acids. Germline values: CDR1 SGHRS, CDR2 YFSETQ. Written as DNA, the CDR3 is TGCGCCGGCAGCTCGGGACTAGCGGGAGTAAACATTCAGTACTTC. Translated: CAGSSGLAGVNIQYF.

CDR3 sequence reads: CASSLVRTTQETQYF. The CDR3 nucleotides read TGTGCCAGCAGCTTAGTCAGGACCACCCAAGAGACCCAGTACTTC. V gene TRBV7-9 combines with J gene TRBJ2-5; D ambiguous. V was trimmed by 1 base and J by 1 base, leaving 10 bases between them. In germline, CDR1 is SEHNR, CDR2 FQNEAQ (reference sequence). The CDR3 runs 15 residues.

CDR3: CASSTWTSNGDTQYF. CDR3 sequence (DNA): TGTGCCAGCAGTACCTGGACTTCCAACGGAGATACGCAGTATTTT. This rearrangement joins TRBV6-1 to TRBJ2-3, with a possible D match to TRBD2 (5 bases). Per the germline V gene, CDR1 is MNHNS and CDR2 is SASEGT. The CDR3 is made up of 15 amino acids. The V end was cut by 5 bases, the J end by 5 bases, with 17 bases between.

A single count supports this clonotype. This chain's CDR3 is CASSSGRSDTQYF. CDR3 bases: TGCGCCAGCAGCTCAGGTCGATCAGATACGCAGTATTTT. This chain links TRBV5-1 with TRBJ2-3, with D unclear. CDR3 length: 13 amino acids. Trimming cost V 3 bases and J 4 bases, with 9 bases left between them. CDR1 is SGHRS and CDR2 is YFSETQ in the germline V gene.

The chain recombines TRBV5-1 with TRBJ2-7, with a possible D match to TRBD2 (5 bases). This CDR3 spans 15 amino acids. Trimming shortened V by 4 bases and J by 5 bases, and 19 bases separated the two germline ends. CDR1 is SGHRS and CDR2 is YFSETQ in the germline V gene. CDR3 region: CASSPGLRFDHEQYF. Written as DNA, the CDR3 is TGCGCCAGCAGCCCCGGACTTAGGTTCGACCACGAGCAGTACTTC. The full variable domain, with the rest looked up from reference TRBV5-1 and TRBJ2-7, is KAGVTQTPRYLIKTRGQQVTLSCSPISGHRSVSWYQQTPGQGLQFLFEYFSETQRNKGNFPGRFSGRQFSNSRSEMNVSTLELGDSALYLCASSPGLRFDHEQYFGPGTRLTVT.

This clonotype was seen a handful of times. In DNA, the CDR3 is TGCAGTGCTGCCGGGACAGGGGGGCAATGGGGCTACACCTTC. Translating it yields CSAAGTGGQWGYTF. The chain employs TRBV20-1 and TRBJ1-2; 11 bases line up with TRBD1. Germline CDR1 DFQATT, CDR2 SNEGSKA (reference sequence). The CDR3 is 14 amino acids. The trim removed 5 bases at V and 8 bases at J, leaving 10 bases unmatched.

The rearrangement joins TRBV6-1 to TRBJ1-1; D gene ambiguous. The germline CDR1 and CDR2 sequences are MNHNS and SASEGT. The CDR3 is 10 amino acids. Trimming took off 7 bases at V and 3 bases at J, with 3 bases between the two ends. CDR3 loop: CASTYTEAFF. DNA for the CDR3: TGTGCCAGCACGTACACTGAAGCTTTCTTT.

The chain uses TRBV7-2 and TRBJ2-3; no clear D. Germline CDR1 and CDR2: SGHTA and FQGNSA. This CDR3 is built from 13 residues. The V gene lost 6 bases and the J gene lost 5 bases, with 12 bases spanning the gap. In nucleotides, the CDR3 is TGTGCCAGCAGAGCCCCCGCCGGAGATACGCAGTATTTT. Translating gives CASRAPAGDTQYF.

The CDR3 is CASSYPGRPTEAFF. The DNA for the CDR3 is TGTGCCAGCAGTTACCCGGGCAGGCCTACCGAAGCTTTCTTT. The chain has TRBV6-5 and TRBJ1-1; D remains unclear. The germline gives CDR1 MNHEY, CDR2 SVGAGI. V dropped 2 bases and J dropped 8 bases, with 15 bases sitting between them. The CDR3 is 14 residues long.

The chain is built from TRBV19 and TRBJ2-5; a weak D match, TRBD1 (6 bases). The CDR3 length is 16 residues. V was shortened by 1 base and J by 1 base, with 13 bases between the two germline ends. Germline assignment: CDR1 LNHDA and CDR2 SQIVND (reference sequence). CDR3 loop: CASSIVSDSAQETQYF. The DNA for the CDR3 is TGTGCCAGTAGTATAGTCTCGGACAGCGCCCAAGAGACCCAGTACTTC.

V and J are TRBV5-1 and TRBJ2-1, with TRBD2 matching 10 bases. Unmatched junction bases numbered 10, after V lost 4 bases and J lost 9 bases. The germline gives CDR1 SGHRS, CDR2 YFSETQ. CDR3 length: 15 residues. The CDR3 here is CASSPSLAGVGEQFF. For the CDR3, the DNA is TGCGCCAGCAGCCCTAGCCTAGCGGGAGTCGGTGAGCAGTTCTTC.

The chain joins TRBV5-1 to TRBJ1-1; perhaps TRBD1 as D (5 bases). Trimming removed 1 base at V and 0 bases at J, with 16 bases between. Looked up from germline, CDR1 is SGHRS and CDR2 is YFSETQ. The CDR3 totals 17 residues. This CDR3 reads CASSLYGGGIMNTEAFF. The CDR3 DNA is TGCGCCAGCAGCTTGTACGGTGGGGGGATTATGAACACTGAAGCTTTCTTT.

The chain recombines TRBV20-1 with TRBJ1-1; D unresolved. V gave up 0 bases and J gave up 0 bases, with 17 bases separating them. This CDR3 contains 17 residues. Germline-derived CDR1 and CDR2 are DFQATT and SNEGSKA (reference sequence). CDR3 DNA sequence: TGCAGTGCTAGAGATGTCGGCAGTCTTGGAGTGAACACTGAAGCTTTCTTT. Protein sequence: CSARDVGSLGVNTEAFF.

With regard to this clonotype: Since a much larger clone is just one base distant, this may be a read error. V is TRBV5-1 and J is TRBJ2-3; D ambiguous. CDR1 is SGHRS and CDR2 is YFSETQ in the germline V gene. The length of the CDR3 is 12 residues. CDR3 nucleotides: TGTGCCAGCAGCTTTAACACAGATACGCAGTATTTT. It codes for CASSFNTDTQYF.

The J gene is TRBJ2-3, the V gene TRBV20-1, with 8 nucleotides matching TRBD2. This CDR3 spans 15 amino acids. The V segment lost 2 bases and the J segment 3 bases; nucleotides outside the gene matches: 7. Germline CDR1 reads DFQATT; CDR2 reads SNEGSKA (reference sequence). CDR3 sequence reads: CSARSPAGVTDTQYF. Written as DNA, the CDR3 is TGCAGTGCTAGATCGCCAGCGGGAGTGACAGATACGCAGTATTTT.

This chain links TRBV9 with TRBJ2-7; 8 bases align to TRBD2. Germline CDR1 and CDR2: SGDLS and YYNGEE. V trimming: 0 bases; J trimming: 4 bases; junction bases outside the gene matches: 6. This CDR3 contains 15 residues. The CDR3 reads CASSVGTSSIYEQYF. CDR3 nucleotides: TGTGCCAGCAGCGTAGGGACTAGCTCGATTTACGAGCAGTACTTC.

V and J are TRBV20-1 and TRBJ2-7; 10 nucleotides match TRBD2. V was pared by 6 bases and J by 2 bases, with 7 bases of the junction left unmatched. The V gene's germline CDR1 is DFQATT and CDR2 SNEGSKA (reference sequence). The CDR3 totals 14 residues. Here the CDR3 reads CSAGSGRVAYEQYF. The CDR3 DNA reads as TGCAGTGCCGGAAGCGGGAGGGTAGCCTACGAGCAGTACTTC.

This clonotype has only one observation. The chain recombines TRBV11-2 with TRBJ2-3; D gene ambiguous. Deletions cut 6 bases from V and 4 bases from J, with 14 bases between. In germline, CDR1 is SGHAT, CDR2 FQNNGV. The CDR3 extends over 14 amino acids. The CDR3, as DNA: TGTGCCAGCAGGGGCATAAGGGCCCCAGATACGCAGTATTTT. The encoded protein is CASRGIRAPDTQYF.

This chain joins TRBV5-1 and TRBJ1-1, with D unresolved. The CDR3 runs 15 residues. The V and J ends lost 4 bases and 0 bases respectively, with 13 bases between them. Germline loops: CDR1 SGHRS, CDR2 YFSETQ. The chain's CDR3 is CASSPVGSVNTEAFF. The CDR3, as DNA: TGCGCCAGCAGCCCGGTCGGTTCAGTGAACACTGAAGCTTTCTTT.

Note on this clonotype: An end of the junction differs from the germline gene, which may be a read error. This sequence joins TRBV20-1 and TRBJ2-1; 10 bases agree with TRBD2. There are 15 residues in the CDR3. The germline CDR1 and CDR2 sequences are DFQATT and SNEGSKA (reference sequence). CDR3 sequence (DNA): TGCAGTGCTACCCTAGCGGGAGCCTCCCACAATGAGCAGTTCTTC. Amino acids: CSATLAGASHNEQFF.